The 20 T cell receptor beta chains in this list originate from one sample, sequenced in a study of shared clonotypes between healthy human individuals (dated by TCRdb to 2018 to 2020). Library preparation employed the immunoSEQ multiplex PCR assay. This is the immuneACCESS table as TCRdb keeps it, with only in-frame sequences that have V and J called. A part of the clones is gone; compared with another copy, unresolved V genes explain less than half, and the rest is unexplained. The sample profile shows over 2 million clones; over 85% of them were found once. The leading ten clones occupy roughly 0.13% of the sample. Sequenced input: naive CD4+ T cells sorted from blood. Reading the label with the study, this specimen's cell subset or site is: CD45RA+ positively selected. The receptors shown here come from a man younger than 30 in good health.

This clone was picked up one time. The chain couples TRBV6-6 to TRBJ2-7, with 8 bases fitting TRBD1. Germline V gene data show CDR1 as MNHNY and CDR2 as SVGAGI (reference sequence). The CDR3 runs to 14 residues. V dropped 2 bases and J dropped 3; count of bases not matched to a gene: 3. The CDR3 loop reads CASSYITGGYEQYF. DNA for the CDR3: TGTGCCAGCAGTTACATAACAGGGGGCTACGAGCAGTACTTC.

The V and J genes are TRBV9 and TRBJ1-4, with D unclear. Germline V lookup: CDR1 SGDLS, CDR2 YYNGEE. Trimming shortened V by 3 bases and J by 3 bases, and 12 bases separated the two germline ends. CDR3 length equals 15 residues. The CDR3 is CASSEAGWPNEKLFF. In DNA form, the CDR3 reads TGTGCCAGCAGCGAGGCTGGGTGGCCTAATGAAAAACTGTTTTTT.

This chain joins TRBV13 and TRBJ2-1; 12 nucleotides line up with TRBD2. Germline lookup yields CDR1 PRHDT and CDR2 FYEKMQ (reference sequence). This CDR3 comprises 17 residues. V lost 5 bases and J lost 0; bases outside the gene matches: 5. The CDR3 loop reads CASSTRTSGISYNEQFF. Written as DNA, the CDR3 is TGTGCCAGCAGCACCCGGACTAGCGGGATCTCCTACAATGAGCAGTTCTTC.

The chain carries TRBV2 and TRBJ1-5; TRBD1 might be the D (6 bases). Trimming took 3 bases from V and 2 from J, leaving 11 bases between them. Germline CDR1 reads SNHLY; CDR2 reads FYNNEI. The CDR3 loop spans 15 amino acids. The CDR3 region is CASSEGSGGNQPQHF. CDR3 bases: TGTGCCAGCAGTGAGGGGTCAGGGGGCAATCAGCCCCAGCATTTT.

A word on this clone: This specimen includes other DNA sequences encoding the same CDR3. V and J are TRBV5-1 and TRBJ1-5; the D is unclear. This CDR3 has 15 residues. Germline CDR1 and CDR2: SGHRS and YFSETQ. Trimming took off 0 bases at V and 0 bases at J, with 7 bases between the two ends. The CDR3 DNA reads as TGCGCCAGCAGCTTGGGCGGTGCTAGCAATCAGCCCCAGCATTTT. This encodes CASSLGGASNQPQHF.

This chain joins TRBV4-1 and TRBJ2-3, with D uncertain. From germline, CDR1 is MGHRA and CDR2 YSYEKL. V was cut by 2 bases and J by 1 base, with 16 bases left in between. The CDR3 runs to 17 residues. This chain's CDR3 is CASSQIPRIAGTDTQYF. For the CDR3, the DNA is TGCGCCAGCAGCCAAATACCCAGGATAGCTGGCACAGATACGCAGTATTTT.

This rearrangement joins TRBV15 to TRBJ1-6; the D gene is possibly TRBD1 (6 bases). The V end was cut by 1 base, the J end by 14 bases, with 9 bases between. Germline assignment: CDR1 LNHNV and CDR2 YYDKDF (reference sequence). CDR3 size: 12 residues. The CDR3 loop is CATSRVGGSLHF. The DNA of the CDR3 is TGTGCCACCAGCAGAGTTGGGGGCTCCCTCCACTTT. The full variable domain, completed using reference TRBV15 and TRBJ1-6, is DAMVIQNPRYQVTQFGKPVTLSCSQTLNHNVMYWYQQKSSQAPKLLFHYYDKDFNNEADTPDNFQSRRPNTSFCFLDIRSPGLGDTAMYLCATSRVGGSLHFGNGTRLTVT.

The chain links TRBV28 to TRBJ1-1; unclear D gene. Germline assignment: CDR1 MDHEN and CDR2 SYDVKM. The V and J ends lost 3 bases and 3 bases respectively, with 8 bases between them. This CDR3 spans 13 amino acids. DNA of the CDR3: TGTGCCAGCAGTTTGATGGGGTACACTGAAGCTTTCTTT. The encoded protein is CASSLMGYTEAFF.

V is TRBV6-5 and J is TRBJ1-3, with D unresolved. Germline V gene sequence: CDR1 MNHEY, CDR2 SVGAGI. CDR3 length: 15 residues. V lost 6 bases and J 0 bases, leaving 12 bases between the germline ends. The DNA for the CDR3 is TGTGCCAGCAGCCGACCTGGGAACTCTGGAAACACCATATATTTT. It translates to CASSRPGNSGNTIYF.

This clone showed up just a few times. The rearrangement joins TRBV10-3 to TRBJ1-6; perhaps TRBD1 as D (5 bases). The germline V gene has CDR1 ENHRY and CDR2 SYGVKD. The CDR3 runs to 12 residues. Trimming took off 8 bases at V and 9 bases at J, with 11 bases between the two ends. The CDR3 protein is CAIWDGSSPLHF. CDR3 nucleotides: TGTGCCATCTGGGACGGAAGTTCACCCCTCCACTTT.

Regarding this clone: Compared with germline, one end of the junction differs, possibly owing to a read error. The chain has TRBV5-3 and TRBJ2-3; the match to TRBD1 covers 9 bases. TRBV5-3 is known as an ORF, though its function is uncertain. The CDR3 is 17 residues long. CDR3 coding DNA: TGTGCCAGATGCTTGGGACAGGGAACTACTAGCACAGATACGCAGTATTTT. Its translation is CARCLGQGTTSTDTQYF.

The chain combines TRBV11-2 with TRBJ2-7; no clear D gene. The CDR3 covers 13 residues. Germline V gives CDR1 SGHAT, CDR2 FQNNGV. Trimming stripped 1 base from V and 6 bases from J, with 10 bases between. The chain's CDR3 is CASSLGPPSEQYF. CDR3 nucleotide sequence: TGTGCCAGCAGCTTAGGGCCTCCTAGCGAGCAGTACTTC. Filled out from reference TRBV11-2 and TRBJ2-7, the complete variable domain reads EAGVAQSPRYKIIEKRQSVAFWCNPISGHATLYWYQQILGQGPKLLIQFQNNGVVDDSQLPKDRFSAERLKGVDSTLKIQPAKLEDSAVYLCASSLGPPSEQYFGPGTRLTVT.

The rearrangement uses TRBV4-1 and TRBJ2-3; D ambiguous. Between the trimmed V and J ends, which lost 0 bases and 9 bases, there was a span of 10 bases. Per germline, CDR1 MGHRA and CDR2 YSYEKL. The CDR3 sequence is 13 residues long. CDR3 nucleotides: TGCGCCAGCAGCCAAGATCCCGACTTAACGCAGTATTTT. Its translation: CASSQDPDLTQYF.

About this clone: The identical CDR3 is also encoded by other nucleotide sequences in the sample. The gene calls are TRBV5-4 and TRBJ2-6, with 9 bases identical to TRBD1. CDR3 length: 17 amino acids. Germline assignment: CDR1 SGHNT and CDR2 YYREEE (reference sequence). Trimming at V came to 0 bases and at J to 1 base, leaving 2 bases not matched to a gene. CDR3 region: CASSLAQGASGANVLTF. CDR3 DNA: TGTGCCAGCAGCTTGGCACAGGGGGCTTCTGGGGCCAACGTCCTGACTTTC.

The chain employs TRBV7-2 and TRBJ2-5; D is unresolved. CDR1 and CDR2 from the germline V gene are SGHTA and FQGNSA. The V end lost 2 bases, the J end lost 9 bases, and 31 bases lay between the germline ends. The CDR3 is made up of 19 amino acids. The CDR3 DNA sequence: TGTGCCAGCAGCTTAAAATTGCGGCCTTCCTATGACGGGTTAGGGTCCCAGTACTTC. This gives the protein CASSLKLRPSYDGLGSQYF.

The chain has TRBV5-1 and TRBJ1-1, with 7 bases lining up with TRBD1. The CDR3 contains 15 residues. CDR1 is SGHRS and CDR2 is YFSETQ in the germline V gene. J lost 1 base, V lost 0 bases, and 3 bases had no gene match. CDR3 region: CASSLAGQENTEAFF. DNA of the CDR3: TGCGCCAGCAGCTTGGCCGGACAGGAGAACACTGAAGCTTTCTTT.

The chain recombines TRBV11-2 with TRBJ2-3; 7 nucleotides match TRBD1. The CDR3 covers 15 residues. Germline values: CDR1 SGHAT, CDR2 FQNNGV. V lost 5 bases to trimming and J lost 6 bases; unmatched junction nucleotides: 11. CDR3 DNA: TGTGCCAGCAGCCATAGGACAGGCGAACGGGATACGCAGTATTTT. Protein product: CASSHRTGERDTQYF. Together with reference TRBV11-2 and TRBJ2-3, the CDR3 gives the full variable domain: EAGVAQSPRYKIIEKRQSVAFWCNPISGHATLYWYQQILGQGPKLLIQFQNNGVVDDSQLPKDRFSAERLKGVDSTLKIQPAKLEDSAVYLCASSHRTGERDTQYFGPGTRLTVL.

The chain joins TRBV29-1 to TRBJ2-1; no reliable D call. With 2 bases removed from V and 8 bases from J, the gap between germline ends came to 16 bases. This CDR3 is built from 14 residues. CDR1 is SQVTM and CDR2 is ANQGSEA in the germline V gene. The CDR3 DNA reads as TGCAGCGTTGAAAAGTCTAGAAGTCGAGATGAGCAGTTCTTC. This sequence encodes CSVEKSRSRDEQFF.

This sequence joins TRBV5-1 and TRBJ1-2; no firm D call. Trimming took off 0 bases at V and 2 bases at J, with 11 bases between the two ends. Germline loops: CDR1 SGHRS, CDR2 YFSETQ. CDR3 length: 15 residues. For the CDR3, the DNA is TGCGCCAGCAGCTTGGTAGTGGGTTCCAACTATGGCTACACCTTC. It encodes CASSLVVGSNYGYTF.

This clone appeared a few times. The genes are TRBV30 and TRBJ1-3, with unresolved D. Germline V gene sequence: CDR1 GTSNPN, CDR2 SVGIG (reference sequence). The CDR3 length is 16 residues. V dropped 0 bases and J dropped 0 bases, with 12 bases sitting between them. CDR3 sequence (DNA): TGTGCCTGGAGTGTAACTTTAACAATCTCTGGAAACACCATATATTTT. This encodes CAWSVTLTISGNTIYF.